These T cell receptor beta chains were read from a single sample in a study of T cells in Graves' hyperthyroidism and ophthalmopathy. TCRdb itself ran the multiplex PCR reads through MiXCR, one entry per CDR3 protein. The top ten hold 3.7% of the sample, which has 350,000 to 400,000 distinct CDR3 sequences, approximately 19% seen once. Specimen: blood. These receptors all stem from a woman between 18 and 29 years old with Graves' hyperthyroidism. CDR3s include the opening cysteine and the closing phenylalanine or tryptophan. Fields, in order: clone size, J gene, V gene, D gene, CDR3 protein, CDR3 DNA. The D gene is left open where the match is weak. Clone sizes are given selectively: once, few, many, or a class where the clone is expanded.

- | TRBJ1-3 | TRBV11-1 | - | CASSLLGGPASGNTLYF | TGTGCCAGCAGCTTACTTGGAGGGCCCGCCTCTGGAAACACCTTATATTTT
many | TRBJ2-6 | TRBV2 | - | CASILVSGANVLTF | TGTGCCAGCATCCTCGTTTCTGGGGCCAACGTCCTGACTTTC
- | TRBJ1-1 | TRBV4-2 | - | CASSQRGLEDTEAFF | TGTGCCAGCAGCCAAAGAGGGTTAGAGGACACTGAAGCTTTCTTT
- | TRBJ1-5 | TRBV19 | - | CASNRESSNQPQHF | TGTGCCTCAAACAGGGAGTCTAGCAATCAGCCTCAGCATTTT
many | TRBJ1-1 | TRBV7-2 | TRBD1 | CASSLTGGEKAFF | TGTGCCAGCAGCTTGACAGGGGGCGAGAAAGCTTTCTTT
- | TRBJ2-2 | TRBV28 | - | CVVWGIAGELFF | TGTGTGGTCTGGGGGATCGCCGGGGAGCTGTTTTTT
many | TRBJ1-2 | TRBV11-2 | - | CASSTRTVGYTF | TGTGCCAGCAGCACCAGGACAGTTGGCTACACCTTC
many | TRBJ2-2 | TRBV5-5 | - | CASSLGAGLTTGELFF | TGTGCCAGCAGCTTGGGGGCGGGACTGACCACCGGGGAGCTGTTTTTT
many | TRBJ1-2 | TRBV7-8 | - | CASSPTRGYGYTF | TGTGCCAGCAGCCCCACCCGGGGGTATGGCTACACCTTC
many | TRBJ2-7 | TRBV19 | TRBD2 | CASSLRTSFLLEQYF | TGTGCCAGTAGCCTCAGGACTAGCTTCCTCCTCGAGCAGTACTTC
- | TRBJ2-7 | TRBV20-1 | - | CSALDGSYEQYF | TGCAGTGCCTTGGACGGCTCCTACGAGCAGTACTTC
few | TRBJ2-2 | TRBV28 | - | CASRDPPAGELFF | TGTGCCAGCAGGGACCCCCCCGCCGGGGAGCTGTTTTTT
- | TRBJ1-5 | TRBV6-2/TRBV6-3 | - | CASSEVWAVQHF | TGTGCCAGCAGTGAAGTATGGGCAGTACAGCATTTT
- | TRBJ1-5 | TRBV20-1 | - | CSASGDRHHSNQPQHF | TGCAGTGCTAGCGGCGACAGACATCATAGCAATCAGCCCCAGCATTTT
many | TRBJ2-2 | TRBV10-3 | TRBD1 | CAISDTGGNTGELFF | TGTGCCATCAGTGACACAGGGGGCAACACCGGGGAGCTGTTTTTT
many | TRBJ1-5 | TRBV19 | TRBD1 | CASKPGQDQPQHF | TGTGCCAGTAAGCCGGGACAGGATCAGCCCCAGCATTTT
many | TRBJ2-5 | TRBV11-2 | TRBD2 | CASSLNLASGGETQYF | TGTGCCAGCAGCTTGAACCTCGCTAGCGGGGGAGAGACCCAGTACTTC
few | TRBJ2-5 | TRBV18 | TRBD2 | CASSPPASGETQYF | TGTGCCAGCTCACCACCGGCTAGCGGAGAGACCCAGTACTTC
many | TRBJ1-3 | TRBV24-1 | - | CATSVGNTIYF | TGTGCCACCAGTGTTGGAAACACCATATATTTT
many | TRBJ1-5 | TRBV4-1 | - | CASSQRGFGQPQHF | TGCGCCAGCAGCCAACGGGGGTTCGGTCAGCCCCAGCATTTT
many | TRBJ1-2 | TRBV6-5 | - | CASSFRTATNYGYTF | TGTGCCAGCAGTTTCCGGACAGCCACTAACTATGGCTACACCTTC
many | TRBJ2-1 | TRBV6-2/TRBV6-3 | TRBD2 | CASSPTSASGRDEQFF | TGTGCCAGCAGTCCTACCTCGGCTAGCGGGCGGGATGAGCAGTTCTTC
many | TRBJ2-7 | TRBV18 | - | CASEGIFYEQYF | TGTGCCAGCGAAGGGATTTTCTACGAGCAGTACTTC
many | TRBJ2-2 | TRBV6-1 | TRBD2 | CASNPSGVVTGELFF | TGTGCCAGCAACCCTAGCGGGGTTGTCACCGGGGAGCTGTTTTTT
many | TRBJ2-7 | TRBV19 | - | CASSMGPGPLGYEQYF | TGTGCCAGTAGTATGGGACCAGGACCGTTGGGGTACGAGCAGTACTTC
many | TRBJ1-2 | TRBV6-1 | - | CASSEFDGARGYTF | TGTGCCAGCAGTGAATTTGATGGGGCTAGAGGCTACACCTTC
many | TRBJ1-2 | TRBV6-5 | - | CASSTAASLFYGYTF | TGTGCCAGCAGCACGGCAGCTTCCCTATTCTATGGCTACACCTTC
many | TRBJ2-2 | TRBV12-3/TRBV12-4 | - | CASIPDRYTGELFF | TGTGCCAGCATCCCGGACAGATACACCGGGGAGCTGTTTTTT
many | TRBJ1-1 | TRBV6-1 | - | CASSEMGQTGATEAFF | TGTGCCAGCAGTGAAATGGGACAAACGGGGGCCACTGAAGCTTTCTTT
- | TRBJ2-5 | TRBV6-4 | - | CASSYSGRTRGETQYF | TGTGCCAGCAGTTACTCGGGCAGGACGAGGGGAGAGACCCAGTACTTC
many | TRBJ1-3 | TRBV25-1 | - | CASSDSRQGGNTIYF | TGTGCCAGCAGTGACTCGAGGCAGGGGGGAAACACCATATATTTT
- | TRBJ1-5 | TRBV6-1 | - | CASSQKGGNQPQHF | TGTGCCAGCAGTCAGAAGGGGGGCAATCAGCCCCAGCATTTT
- | TRBJ1-6 | TRBV24-1 | - | CATSDLNRTCSYNSPLHF | TGTGCCACCAGTGACCTAAACAGGACTTGCTCCTATAATTCACCCCTCCACTTT
many | TRBJ2-2 | TRBV6-5 | - | CASSYSTRRGASGELFF | TGTGCCAGCAGTTACTCGACCCGCAGGGGCGCATCCGGGGAGCTGTTTTTT
many | TRBJ2-5 | TRBV12-3/TRBV12-4 | - | CASSIVQGGQETQYF | TGTGCCAGCAGCATCGTCCAAGGGGGCCAAGAGACCCAGTACTTC
many | TRBJ2-5 | TRBV4-1 | - | CASSRGPQETQYF | TGTGCCAGCAGCCGTGGACCTCAAGAGACCCAGTACTTC
many | TRBJ2-5 | TRBV6-5 | - | CASSLVSEETQYF | TGTGCCAGCAGTTTAGTGAGCGAAGAGACCCAGTACTTC
few | TRBJ2-7 | TRBV15 | TRBD2 | CATSSFLGGEQYF | TGTGCCACCAGCAGCTTTTTGGGGGGGGAGCAGTACTTC
- | TRBJ1-1 | TRBV30 | - | CAWDWGIGTEAFF | TGTGCCTGGGACTGGGGTATTGGCACTGAAGCTTTCTTT
many | TRBJ1-1 | TRBV7-2 | - | CASSPGQVNTEAFF | TGTGCCAGCAGCCCCGGGCAGGTGAACACTGAAGCTTTCTTT
many | TRBJ2-7 | TRBV20-1 | - | CSAGGRDIEQYF | TGCAGTGCGGGAGGACGGGATATCGAGCAGTACTTC